This T cell receptor beta chain stems from a study of blood T cells in healthy people across ages. Using a J-beta primer mix together with a sample-barcoded 5' primer, a second PCR was run for about 6 to 12 cycles. TCRdb passed the 5' RACE reads through MiXCR, listing each CDR3 protein once. The sample consists of approximately 1.5 million distinct CDR3 sequences, roughly two fifths of them appearing once. The TCR comes from a woman aged 18-30 years in good health. Specimen: blood.

The CDR3 nucleotides read TGTGCCAGCAAGTGGGGGGTAGGCAATCAGCCCCAGCATTTT. This encodes CASKWGVGNQPQHF. The chain uses TRBV7-2 and TRBJ1-5; the D gene is possibly TRBD1 (5 bases). Between the trimmed V and J ends, which lost 7 bases and 2 bases, there was a span of 12 bases. Looked up from germline, CDR1 is SGHTA and CDR2 is FQGNSA. The CDR3 consists of 14 residues.